These T cell receptor beta chains were read from a single sample in a study of shared clonotypes between healthy human individuals. Sequencing was performed with immunoSEQ multiplex PCR; in TCRdb, only in-frame clones are kept and a portion is missing. This sample yields approximately 500,000 clones, of which about 80% are seen a single time; about an eighth belongs to the top ten. The material sequenced was PBMCs. Source of these receptors: a woman between 35 and 50 years old in good health. Some clones in this sample may be carry-over from other donors' samples. CDR3s include the opening cysteine and the closing phenylalanine or tryptophan. Fields, in order: D gene, J gene, V gene, CDR3 length, CDR3 protein, CDR3 DNA. A D gene is named only where the DNA matches it firmly.

d_gene: NA
j_gene: TRBJ2-7
v_gene: TRBV11-2
len: 14
CDR3aa: CASTLMAGVLEQYF
CDR3nt: TGTGCCAGCACCCTAATGGCAGGGGTACTGGAGCAGTACTTC

d_gene: NA
j_gene: TRBJ2-5
v_gene: TRBV19
len: 13
CDR3aa: CASSIEQQETQYF
CDR3nt: TGTGCCAGTAGTATAGAGCAACAAGAGACCCAGTACTTC

d_gene: NA
j_gene: TRBJ1-5
v_gene: TRBV19
len: 14
CDR3aa: CASSFEGSSQPQHF
CDR3nt: TGTGCCAGTAGTTTTGAGGGATCGAGTCAGCCCCAGCATTTT

d_gene: NA
j_gene: TRBJ2-5
v_gene: TRBV7-8
len: 15
CDR3aa: CASSPQGGNQETQYF
CDR3nt: TGTGCCAGCAGCCCACAGGGTGGAAACCAAGAGACCCAGTACTTC

d_gene: TRBD2
j_gene: TRBJ2-3
v_gene: TRBV7-2
len: 15
CDR3aa: CASSLAAGVADTQYF
CDR3nt: TGTGCCAGCAGCTTAGCAGCGGGAGTAGCAGATACGCAGTATTTT

d_gene: NA
j_gene: TRBJ2-6
v_gene: TRBV6-1
len: 14
CDR3aa: CASRGETGANVLTF
CDR3nt: TGTGCCAGCAGGGGAGAAACTGGGGCCAACGTCCTGACTTTC

d_gene: NA
j_gene: TRBJ2-3
v_gene: TRBV5-1
len: 15
CDR3aa: CASSLSTGSTDTQYF
CDR3nt: TGCGCCAGCAGTTTGAGCACAGGGAGCACAGATACGCAGTATTTT

d_gene: NA
j_gene: TRBJ2-3
v_gene: TRBV7-8
len: 17
CDR3aa: CASSLGRGDPSTDTQYF
CDR3nt: TGTGCCAGCAGCTTAGGCAGGGGCGACCCTAGCACAGATACGCAGTATTTT

d_gene: TRBD2
j_gene: TRBJ2-1
v_gene: TRBV7-9
len: 16
CDR3aa: CASSPGGVLAAAEQFF
CDR3nt: TGTGCCAGCAGCCCTGGGGGGGTTCTAGCGGCAGCTGAGCAGTTCTTC

d_gene: NA
j_gene: TRBJ2-1
v_gene: TRBV5-6
len: 13
CDR3aa: CASSLVGQYEQFF
CDR3nt: TGTGCCAGCAGCTTGGTGGGCCAGTATGAGCAGTTCTTC